Following are 28 T cell receptor beta chains from one sample sequenced in a study of control samples from healthy donors and cancer patients. Sequencing used immunoSEQ multiplex PCR; TCRdb keeps in-frame clones, though not all of them. Here the sample table reports fewer than 250,000 clones. Sequenced sample: blood. The receptor source for this set is a woman aged 30 to 39 in good health.

The CDR3, as DNA: TGTGCCAGCAGTCCCACCGGGACAGGGAGTGATACGCAGTATTTT. This codes for CASSPTGTGSDTQYF. The chain recombines TRBV28 with TRBJ2-3, with TRBD1 matching 9 bases. The CDR3 sequence is 15 residues long. V was clipped by 5 bases and J by 6 bases; unmatched bases: 9. The germline CDR1 and CDR2 sequences are MDHEN and SYDVKM.

The chain combines TRBV5-1 with TRBJ2-1; 9 bases fit TRBD2. The length of the CDR3 is 15 residues. CDR1 and CDR2 (germline): SGHRS, YFSETQ. The ends lost 0 bases at V and 7 bases at J; junction bases unmatched: 5. The CDR3, as DNA: TGCGCCAGCAGCTTGGGAGCGGGGGGTCAAAATGAGCAGTTCTTC. Its translation: CASSLGAGGQNEQFF.

J is TRBJ2-2 and V is TRBV11-1; D might be TRBD2 (6 bases). The CDR3 runs 14 residues. Germline-derived CDR1 and CDR2 are SGHAT and FQDESV (reference sequence). V gave up 4 bases and J gave up 1 base, with 7 bases separating them. The CDR3 protein is CASSWGVNTGELFF. DNA of the CDR3: TGTGCCAGCAGCTGGGGGGTGAACACCGGGGAGCTGTTTTTT.

The chain is built from TRBV12-3 or TRBV12-4 and TRBJ1-1; D call uncertain. The V end was cut by 5 bases, the J end by 1 base, with 8 bases between. The CDR3 runs to 13 residues. The CDR3 DNA is TGTGCCAGCAGTCCGACACGGAACACTGAAGCTTTCTTT. Protein: CASSPTRNTEAFF.

The chain employs TRBV6-5 and TRBJ2-3, with TRBD1 identical over 9 bases. Trimming cost V 2 bases and J 6 bases; bases outside gene matches: 3. The CDR3 runs to 14 residues. Germline V lookup: CDR1 MNHEY, CDR2 SVGAGI. The CDR3 DNA reads TGTGCCAGCAGTTACGGACAGGGGACCGATACGCAGTATTTT. Encoded protein: CASSYGQGTDTQYF.

The rearrangement uses TRBV6-6 and TRBJ1-2; D is unresolved. The CDR3 is 14 residues long. Germline V gene lookup returns CDR1 MNHNY and CDR2 SVGAGI (reference sequence). V lost 2 bases to trimming and J lost 8 bases, with 15 bases between them. CDR3 amino acids: CASSYRTNIDGYTF. In DNA form, the CDR3 reads TGTGCCAGCAGTTACCGGACGAACATTGACGGCTACACCTTC.

The rearrangement uses TRBV6-2 or TRBV6-3 and TRBJ1-5; no firm D call. This CDR3 has 14 residues. Germline V gene data show CDR1 as MNHEY and CDR2 as SVGEGT. The germline V and J ends were trimmed by 2 bases and 3 bases, with 8 bases remaining between them. The CDR3 sequence is CASSYTGPNQPQHF. The CDR3 nucleotides read TGTGCCAGCAGTTACACGGGCCCCAATCAGCCCCAGCATTTT.

J is TRBJ2-3 and V is TRBV28, with D maybe TRBD2 (6 bases). Germline lookup yields CDR1 MDHEN and CDR2 SYDVKM. Trimming cost V 2 bases and J 0 bases, with 9 bases left between them. This CDR3 is built from 15 residues. CDR3 protein: CASSLEGTSTDTQYF. The CDR3, as DNA: TGTGCCAGCAGTTTAGAGGGGACTAGCACAGATACGCAGTATTTT.

This chain uses TRBV9 with TRBJ2-1; possible D gene TRBD2, 6 bases. V was trimmed by 0 bases and J by 8 bases, leaving 15 bases between them. Per the germline V gene, CDR1 is SGDLS and CDR2 is YYNGEE. This CDR3 is built from 15 residues. The CDR3 coding sequence is TGTGCCAGCAGCGTAGCCCAGCGGGTCCTCGATGAGCAGTTCTTC. It specifies CASSVAQRVLDEQFF.

The chain joins TRBV29-1 to TRBJ2-3; TRBD2 matches 10 bases. Germline CDR1 reads SQVTM; CDR2 reads ANQGSEA. The CDR3 consists of 16 residues. V lost 6 bases to trimming and J lost 2 bases; unmatched junction nucleotides: 11. The DNA for the CDR3 is TGCAGCGTCCAGTGGGTGCTAGCGGGGGTCACAGATACGCAGTATTTT. This translates into CSVQWVLAGVTDTQYF.

This sequence joins TRBV10-2 and TRBJ2-4, with TRBD1 matching 7 bases. The CDR3 consists of 14 residues. The V segment lost 6 bases and the J segment 8 bases; nucleotides outside the gene matches: 10. Germline V lookup: CDR1 WSHSY, CDR2 SAAADI. The CDR3 coding sequence is TGCGCCAGCAGCCCCATAAAGGGGGCGGACATTCAGTACTTC. Protein product: CASSPIKGADIQYF.

The chain carries TRBV11-2 and TRBJ2-7; perhaps TRBD2 as D (6 bases). The germline gives CDR1 SGHAT, CDR2 FQNNGV. This CDR3 comprises 15 residues. V was pared by 5 bases and J by 3 bases, with 17 bases between. For the CDR3, the DNA is TGTGCCAGCAGCCCCCTCGCGGGGACCGGCTACGAGCAGTACTTC. Its translation is CASSPLAGTGYEQYF. Full variable domain (remainder filled in from reference TRBV11-2 and TRBJ2-7): EAGVAQSPRYKIIEKRQSVAFWCNPISGHATLYWYQQILGQGPKLLIQFQNNGVVDDSQLPKDRFSAERLKGVDSTLKIQPAKLEDSAVYLCASSPLAGTGYEQYFGPGTRLTVT.

The chain employs TRBV27 and TRBJ2-5; D remains unclear. The CDR3 spans 15 residues. Trimming cost V 0 bases and J 4 bases, with 12 bases left between them. The germline V gene has CDR1 MNHEY and CDR2 SMNVEV (reference sequence). The CDR3 sequence: CASSLSGWGGETQYF. The DNA for the CDR3 is TGTGCCAGCAGTTTATCGGGTTGGGGTGGAGAGACCCAGTACTTC.

V and J are TRBV28 and TRBJ1-6; D gene uncertain. The CDR3 is 14 amino acids. Germline CDR1 is MDHEN and CDR2 is SYDVKM. Trimming removed 11 bases at V and 0 bases at J, with 11 bases between. The CDR3 region has the DNA TGTGCCTCACGGTTAAGCTCCTATAATTCACCCCTCCACTTT. This codes for CASRLSSYNSPLHF.

V gene TRBV28 combines with J gene TRBJ1-1, with TRBD1 identical over 7 bases. The germline gives CDR1 MDHEN, CDR2 SYDVKM. This CDR3 region has 13 residues. After removal of 7 bases from V and 1 base from J, the junction contained 3 bases not matched to a gene. CDR3 coding DNA: TGTGCCAGCACGGACAGGCCGAACACTGAAGCTTTCTTT. Protein: CASTDRPNTEAFF.

V gene TRBV30 combines with J gene TRBJ1-6; D is ambiguous. This CDR3 has 13 amino acids. Looked up from germline, CDR1 is GTSNPN and CDR2 is SVGIG (reference sequence). V was shortened by 1 base and J by 8 bases, with 9 bases between the two germline ends. CDR3 residues: CAWSGQRDSPLHF. DNA of the CDR3: TGTGCCTGGAGTGGACAACGGGATTCACCCCTCCACTTT. The whole variable domain, filled in from reference TRBV30 and TRBJ1-6, reads SQTIHQWPATLVQPVGSPLSLECTVEGTSNPNLYWYRQAAGRGLQLLFYSVGIGQISSEVPQNLSASRPQDRQFILSSKKLLLSDSGFYLCAWSGQRDSPLHFGNGTRLTVT.

The chain combines TRBV19 with TRBJ1-3; D uncertain. The ends were cut back, 5 bases at V and 2 bases at J, with 7 bases in the middle. CDR3 length equals 13 residues. Germline assignment: CDR1 LNHDA and CDR2 SQIVND (reference sequence). CDR3 coding DNA: TGTGCCAGTAGTGCCCCCCCTGGAAACACCATATATTTT. It is translated as CASSAPPGNTIYF.

The rearrangement links TRBV6-4 to TRBJ2-3; D possibly corresponds to TRBD2 (6 bases). The CDR3 runs to 16 residues. Deletions cut 0 bases from V and 5 bases from J, with 15 bases between. Looked up from germline, CDR1 is MRHNA and CDR2 is SNTAGT. The CDR3 spells CASSDSSGSGRDTQYF. The CDR3 DNA follows: TGTGCCAGCAGTGACTCGAGCGGTAGCGGTCGAGATACGCAGTATTTT.

The chain is built from TRBV15 and TRBJ2-7, with D perhaps given as TRBD1 or TRBD2 (5 bases each). Germline-derived CDR1 and CDR2 are LNHNV and YYDKDF (reference sequence). V gave up 5 bases and J gave up 4 bases, with 15 bases separating them. The CDR3 covers 14 residues. The CDR3 coding sequence is TGTGCCACCAGCCCCGGGACCGCCATTTACGAGCAGTACTTC. Its translation: CATSPGTAIYEQYF.

The chain combines TRBV7-8 with TRBJ1-5; weak D call: TRBD1 (5 bases). Trimming stripped 8 bases from V and 8 bases from J, with 25 bases between. The CDR3 is 16 amino acids. Germline CDR1 reads SGHVS; CDR2 reads FQNEAQ. DNA for the CDR3: TGTGCCAGCCGGGGGGGACGCGGGGGAAGGATGGAGCCCCAGCATTTT. It translates to CASRGGRGGRMEPQHF.

J is TRBJ1-1 and V is TRBV29-1; maybe TRBD1 (6 bases). V shed 5 bases and J shed 1 base, with 11 bases lying between them. This CDR3 has 13 residues. Germline V CDR1 and CDR2: SQVTM, ANQGSEA. The CDR3 DNA sequence: TGCAGCGTTAGACAGGCCCCGAACACTGAAGCTTTCTTT. This gives the protein CSVRQAPNTEAFF.

The CDR3, as DNA: TGCGCCAGCAGCCCCCGCAGGACAGGGGGCAGTAATGAAAAACTGTTTTTT. Amino acid sequence: CASSPRRTGGSNEKLFF. The V call is TRBV5-1, the J call TRBJ1-4, with 11 bases identical to TRBD1. The ends lost 4 bases at V and 4 bases at J; junction bases unmatched: 9. Germline-derived CDR1 and CDR2 are SGHRS and YFSETQ. This CDR3 is built from 17 residues.

J is TRBJ2-1 and V is TRBV6-5, with D tentatively TRBD1 (5 bases). V was cut by 8 bases and J by 4 bases, with 15 bases left in between. CDR1 and CDR2 (germline): MNHEY, SVGAGI. The CDR3 runs 14 residues. CDR3 residues: CASHDEGAYNEQFF. The CDR3 coding sequence is TGTGCCAGCCATGATGAAGGGGCATACAATGAGCAGTTCTTC.

J is TRBJ1-4 and V is TRBV28; 7 positions match TRBD1. Germline CDR1 and CDR2: MDHEN and SYDVKM. The CDR3 contains 14 residues. V dropped 3 bases and J dropped 8; count of bases not matched to a gene: 6. The CDR3 coding sequence is TGTGCCAGCAGTTTCGACAGGGAGGCGGAAAAACTGTTTTTT. Its translation is CASSFDREAEKLFF.

J is TRBJ1-1 and V is TRBV18; D is possibly TRBD1 (5 bases). Deletions cut 6 bases from V and 0 bases from J, with 20 bases between. Germline-derived CDR1 and CDR2 are KGHSH and LQKENI. The CDR3 sequence is 17 residues long. The CDR3 DNA reads as TGTGCCAGCTCCCCCCTAGGGGAGGGACGGATGAACACTGAAGCTTTCTTT. Its translation is CASSPLGEGRMNTEAFF.

The CDR3 reads CASSLLGTSGFSYEQYF. DNA for the CDR3: TGTGCCAGCAGCCTTCTCGGGACTAGCGGGTTCTCCTACGAGCAGTACTTC. The rearrangement joins TRBV3-1 (or the pseudogene TRBV3-2) to TRBJ2-7; 12 bases map to TRBD2. V shed 4 bases and J 0 bases; nucleotides not matched to a gene: 7. This CDR3 is built from 17 residues. Germline V CDR1 and CDR2: LGHDT, YNNKEL (reference sequence).

The chain is built from TRBV27 and TRBJ1-1, with 9 nucleotides matching TRBD1. This CDR3 is built from 14 residues. J lost 5 bases, V lost 6 bases, and 7 bases had no gene match. Germline V gene sequence: CDR1 MNHEY, CDR2 SMNVEV (reference sequence). The CDR3: CASSLQGAGTEAFF. Here the CDR3 DNA reads TGTGCCAGCAGCCTACAGGGGGCAGGTACTGAAGCTTTCTTT.

The gene calls are TRBV7-2 and TRBJ2-1, with a weak D call TRBD2 (6 bases). The length of the CDR3 is 16 residues. Germline lookup yields CDR1 SGHTA and CDR2 FQGNSA. V lost 1 base and J 4 bases, leaving 14 bases between the germline ends. The CDR3 reads CASSLGVARGYNEQFF. CDR3 DNA: TGTGCCAGCAGCTTAGGAGTCGCTCGGGGGTACAATGAGCAGTTCTTC.